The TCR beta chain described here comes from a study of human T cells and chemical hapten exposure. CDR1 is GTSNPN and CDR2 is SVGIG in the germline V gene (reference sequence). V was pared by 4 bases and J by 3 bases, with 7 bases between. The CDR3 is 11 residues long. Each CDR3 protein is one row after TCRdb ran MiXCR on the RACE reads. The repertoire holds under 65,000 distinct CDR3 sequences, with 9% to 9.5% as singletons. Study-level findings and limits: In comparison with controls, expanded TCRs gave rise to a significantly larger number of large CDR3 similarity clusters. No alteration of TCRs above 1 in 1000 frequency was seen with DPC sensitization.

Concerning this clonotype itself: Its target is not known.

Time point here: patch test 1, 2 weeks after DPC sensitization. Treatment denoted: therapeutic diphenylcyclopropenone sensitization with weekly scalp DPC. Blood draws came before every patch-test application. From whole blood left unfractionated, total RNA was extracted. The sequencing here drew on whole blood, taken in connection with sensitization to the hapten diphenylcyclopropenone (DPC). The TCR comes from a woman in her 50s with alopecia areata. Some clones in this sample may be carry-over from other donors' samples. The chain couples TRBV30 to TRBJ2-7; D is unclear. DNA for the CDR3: TGTGCCTGGAAGGCGGTCTACGAGCAGTACTTC. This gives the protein CAWKAVYEQYF.